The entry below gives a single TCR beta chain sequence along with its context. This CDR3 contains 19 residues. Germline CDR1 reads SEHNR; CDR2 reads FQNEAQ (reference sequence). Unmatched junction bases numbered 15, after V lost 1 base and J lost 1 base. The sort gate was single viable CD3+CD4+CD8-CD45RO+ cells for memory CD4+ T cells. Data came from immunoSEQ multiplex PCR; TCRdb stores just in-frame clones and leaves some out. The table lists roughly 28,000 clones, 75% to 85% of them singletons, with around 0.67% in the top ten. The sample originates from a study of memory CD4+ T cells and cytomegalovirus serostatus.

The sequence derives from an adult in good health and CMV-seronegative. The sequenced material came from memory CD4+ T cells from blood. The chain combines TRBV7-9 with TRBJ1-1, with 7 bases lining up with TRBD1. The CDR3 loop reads CASSLGRGVLRGENTEAFF. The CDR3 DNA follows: TGTGCCAGCAGCTTAGGCAGGGGGGTTCTAAGGGGTGAGAACACTGAAGCTTTCTTT.